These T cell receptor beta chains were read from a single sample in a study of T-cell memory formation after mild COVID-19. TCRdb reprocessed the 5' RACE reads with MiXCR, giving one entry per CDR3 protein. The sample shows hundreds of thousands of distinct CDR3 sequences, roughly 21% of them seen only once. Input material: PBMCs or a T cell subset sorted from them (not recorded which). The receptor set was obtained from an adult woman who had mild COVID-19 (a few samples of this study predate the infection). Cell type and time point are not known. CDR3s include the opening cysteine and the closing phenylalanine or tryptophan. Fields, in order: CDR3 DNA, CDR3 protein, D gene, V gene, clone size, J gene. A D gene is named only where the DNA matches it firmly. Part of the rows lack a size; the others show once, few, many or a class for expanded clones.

TGTGCCAGCTCCAAGGCGGGGGCTGGAAACACCATATATTTT	CASSKAGAGNTIYF	-	TRBV18	-	TRBJ1-3
TGCAGCGCCCTCAACAGGGGCAGCTCCTACGAGCAGTACTTC	CSALNRGSSYEQYF	TRBD1	TRBV29-1	-	TRBJ2-7
TGTGCCAGCAGCTCTTCCACTACTCAAGAGACCCAGTACTTC	CASSSSTTQETQYF	-	TRBV7-9	-	TRBJ2-5
TGTGCCTGGACGGGACAGGGGAAAAGTCAGCCCCAGCATTTT	CAWTGQGKSQPQHF	TRBD1	TRBV30	few	TRBJ1-5
TGTGCCACCAGCATAGCGAGACAGGGGGCTGATGAGCAGTTCTTC	CATSIARQGADEQFF	TRBD1	TRBV15	few	TRBJ2-1
TGCAGTGCTAGACCGGGACAGGGTAATGAGCAGTTCTTC	CSARPGQGNEQFF	TRBD1	TRBV20-1	few	TRBJ2-1
TGTGCCAGCAGGGCTCCGGGACTAGCGGGAGTGTTACCCAGGGAGCAGTACTTC	CASRAPGLAGVLPREQYF	TRBD2	TRBV7-2	few	TRBJ2-7
TGTGCCAGCAGCGCCCAGACAGGGGGCGGCGGAGTAGGAGCTTTCTTT	CASSAQTGGGGVGAFF	TRBD1	TRBV9	-	TRBJ1-1
TGTGCCAGCAGGACTCCCACCAGGGGCACCGGGGAGCTGTTTTTT	CASRTPTRGTGELFF	-	TRBV7-9	-	TRBJ2-2
TGTGCCAGCAGCAGGGCCCCGGGGGATCAGCCCCAGCATTTT	CASSRAPGDQPQHF	-	TRBV6-5	few	TRBJ1-5
TGTGCCAGCAGCACACTTGCAGGGGGAATGAGGGCTTTCTTT	CASSTLAGGMRAFF	TRBD1	TRBV7-9	-	TRBJ1-1
TGCGCCAGCAGCTTGTACAGGGCAGACTCCTACAATGAGCAGTTCTTC	CASSLYRADSYNEQFF	-	TRBV5-1	-	TRBJ2-1
TGTGCCAGCAGCCAAGTCGGTCGGGGCTATAACTATGGCTACACCTTC	CASSQVGRGYNYGYTF	-	TRBV3-1	few	TRBJ1-2
TGCAGTGCTAGGTCGTACCGCTGGGAGGGGTACAATGAGCAGTTCTTC	CSARSYRWEGYNEQFF	TRBD2	TRBV20-1	few	TRBJ2-1
TGTGCCAGCAGCCAGTCTTGGCGGGGGCACACAGATACGCAGTATTTT	CASSQSWRGHTDTQYF	-	TRBV4-2	-	TRBJ2-3
TGCGCCAGCAGCCACAGGACTAGCGGCAAAGACCTTTCCTACGAGCAGTACTTC	CASSHRTSGKDLSYEQYF	TRBD2	TRBV4-3	many	TRBJ2-7
TGCAGTGCCAAGCTGCAGGGGGGTAATCAGCCCCAGCATTTT	CSAKLQGGNQPQHF	TRBD1	TRBV20-1	-	TRBJ1-5
TGTGCCAGCAGCTTCCAGGGACAAGGACTCTACGAGCAGTACTTC	CASSFQGQGLYEQYF	-	TRBV5-5	-	TRBJ2-7
TGCGCCAGCAGCCCCCCCGGACCTCTCTACGAGCAGTACTTC	CASSPPGPLYEQYF	-	TRBV4-1	-	TRBJ2-7
TGTGCCAGCAGTACCGGGACTAGCGGGGTCAATGAGCAGTTCTTC	CASSTGTSGVNEQFF	TRBD2	TRBV27	-	TRBJ2-1
TGTGCCAGCAGCGTTAGCGGGGGAACTTCCGAGACCCAGTACTTC	CASSVSGGTSETQYF	TRBD2	TRBV9	few	TRBJ2-5
TGCGCCAGCAGCCGCTGGACTAGCGGGAGAAGCACCGGGGAGCTGTTTTTT	CASSRWTSGRSTGELFF	TRBD2	TRBV4-3	-	TRBJ2-2
TGTGCCAGCAGCTTGAACCTAATTCCAACCAACGAGCAGTACTTC	CASSLNLIPTNEQYF	-	TRBV5-5	-	TRBJ2-7
TGTGCCAGTAGGGTGAGCGGGAGTGATACGCAGTATTTT	CASRVSGSDTQYF	TRBD2	TRBV19	-	TRBJ2-3
TGTGCCAGCAGCTTGGGGATCACTGGGGCCAACGTCCTGACTTTC	CASSLGITGANVLTF	-	TRBV5-5	-	TRBJ2-6
TGCGCCAGCAGCTTGGCGGAGAATTCACCCCTCCACTTT	CASSLAENSPLHF	-	TRBV5-1	-	TRBJ1-6
TGTGCCAGCAGATTCCTAGGAGGTACATACGAGCAGTACTTC	CASRFLGGTYEQYF	-	TRBV5-8	once	TRBJ2-7
TGCAGCGTTGAACGGGGGAGAGGCACAGATACGCAGTATTTT	CSVERGRGTDTQYF	-	TRBV29-1	-	TRBJ2-3
TGTGCCAGCAGCCCAACGCTGGAGCAGTTCTTC	CASSPTLEQFF	-	TRBV7-9	-	TRBJ2-1
TGTGCCAGCAGCTTAGAGATCCTCAATGAGCAGTTCTTC	CASSLEILNEQFF	-	TRBV3-1	-	TRBJ2-1
TGTGCCAGCAGTTACGCCATGGGGCAGCCCCAGCATTTT	CASSYAMGQPQHF	-	TRBV6-5	-	TRBJ1-5
TGCAGCGTGGCCCGGGACACCATCTCCTACAATGAGCAGTTCTTC	CSVARDTISYNEQFF	-	TRBV29-1	few	TRBJ2-1
TGTGCCAGCAGCCAAGTGGGGGGAGAGACCCAGTACTTC	CASSQVGGETQYF	-	TRBV4-2	few	TRBJ2-5
TGTGCCAGCAGCCGGACGTTATCTCCCGTCCTGACTTTC	CASSRTLSPVLTF	-	TRBV7-2	few	TRBJ2-6
TGCGCCAGCACACTAAATACGGGGACAGATACGCAGTATTTT	CASTLNTGTDTQYF	-	TRBV4-1	few	TRBJ2-3
TGTGCCAGCAGTGAAGATAGCGGGAGTGCAGATACGCAGTATTTT	CASSEDSGSADTQYF	TRBD2	TRBV2	few	TRBJ2-3
TGTGCCAGCAGCAAAGAGGAGAACAGGGGCTATGGCTACACCTTC	CASSKEENRGYGYTF	-	TRBV21-1	few	TRBJ1-2
TGCAGTGCTACTCCGGGTTTTTACACAGATACGCAGTATTTT	CSATPGFYTDTQYF	-	TRBV20-1	-	TRBJ2-3
TGCGCCAGCAGCTTGGCGAGCGGGGGGGCCGTTGGCTACAATGAGCAGTTCTTC	CASSLASGGAVGYNEQFF	TRBD2	TRBV5-1	-	TRBJ2-1
TGTGCCAGCAGCACCTCAGGGCATCCGAATACTAACTATGGCTACACCTTC	CASSTSGHPNTNYGYTF	-	TRBV9	-	TRBJ1-2
TGTGCCAGCAGTGACCCCGGGACAGGGACAGGATCTGAAGCTTTCTTT	CASSDPGTGTGSEAFF	TRBD1	TRBV25-1	-	TRBJ1-1
TGTGCCAGCAGTTTCGGGACAGGGGGGGGATACAATGAGCAGTTCTTC	CASSFGTGGGYNEQFF	TRBD1	TRBV5-6	-	TRBJ2-1
TGCGCCAGCAGCACCCGACTAGCGACGAGCACCGGGGAGCTGTTTTTT	CASSTRLATSTGELFF	TRBD2	TRBV5-1	few	TRBJ2-2
TGTGCCAGCAGTCAGTTGGGGGGCCCTCAGCCCCAGCATTTT	CASSQLGGPQPQHF	-	TRBV12-3/TRBV12-4	few	TRBJ1-5
TGCGCCAGCAGCCAAGATAGCGGCATAGAGGTCCATGAGCAGTTCTTC	CASSQDSGIEVHEQFF	-	TRBV4-3	few	TRBJ2-1
TGTGCCAGCTCAACTACGACCGGGACGGCTGATACGCAGTATTTT	CASSTTTGTADTQYF	-	TRBV18	-	TRBJ2-3
TGTGCCTGGAGTGTCGGACAGGGTAATCAGCCCCAGCATTTT	CAWSVGQGNQPQHF	TRBD1	TRBV30	few	TRBJ1-5
TGTGCCTGGAGTGTAGAGCCCTGGGGGTTCGATGAGCAGTTCTTC	CAWSVEPWGFDEQFF	-	TRBV30	-	TRBJ2-1
TGCGCCAGCAGCTTGGGGGACAGCGAAAACCAGCCCCAGCATTTT	CASSLGDSENQPQHF	TRBD1	TRBV5-1	few	TRBJ1-5
TGTGCCAGCAGCCCCGACAGGGTTTACACTGAAGCTTTCTTT	CASSPDRVYTEAFF	TRBD1	TRBV12-3/TRBV12-4	-	TRBJ1-1
TGTGCCAGCCCCCTACGAGGAAAGAACACCGGGGAGCTGTTTTTT	CASPLRGKNTGELFF	-	TRBV5-8	few	TRBJ2-2